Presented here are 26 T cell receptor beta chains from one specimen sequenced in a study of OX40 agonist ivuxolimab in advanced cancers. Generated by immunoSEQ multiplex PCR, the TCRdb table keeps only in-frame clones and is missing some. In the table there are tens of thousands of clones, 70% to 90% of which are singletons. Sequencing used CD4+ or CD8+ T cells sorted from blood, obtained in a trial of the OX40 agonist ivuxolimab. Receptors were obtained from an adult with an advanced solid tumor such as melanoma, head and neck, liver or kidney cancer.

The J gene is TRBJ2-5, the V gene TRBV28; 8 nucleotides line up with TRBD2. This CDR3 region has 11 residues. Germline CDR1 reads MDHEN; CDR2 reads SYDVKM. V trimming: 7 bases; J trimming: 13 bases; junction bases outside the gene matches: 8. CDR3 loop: CASNGRGGWYF. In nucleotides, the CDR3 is TGTGCCAGCAACGGACGGGGGGGGTGGTACTTC.

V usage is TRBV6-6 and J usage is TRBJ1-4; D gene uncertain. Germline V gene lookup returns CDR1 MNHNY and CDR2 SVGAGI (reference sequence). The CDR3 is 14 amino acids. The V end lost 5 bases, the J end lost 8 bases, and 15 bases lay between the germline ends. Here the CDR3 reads CASSLDIQREKLFF. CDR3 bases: TGTGCCAGCAGTCTTGACATCCAAAGGGAAAAACTGTTTTTT.

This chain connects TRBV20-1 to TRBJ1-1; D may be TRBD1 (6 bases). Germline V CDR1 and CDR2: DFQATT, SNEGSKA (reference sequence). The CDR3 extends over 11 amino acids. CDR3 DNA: TGCAGAGGGGGAAGAGGCACTGAAGCTTTCTTT. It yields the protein CRGGRGTEAFF.

In DNA, the CDR3 is TGTGCCAGCAGCTCAACCTTGAACACTGAAGCTTTCTTT. Its protein is CASSSTLNTEAFF. The chain couples TRBV6-5 to TRBJ1-1; the D is unclear. The length of the CDR3 is 13 residues. Trimming removed 6 bases from V and 0 bases from J, with 8 bases in between. Germline CDR1 and CDR2: MNHEY and SVGAGI.

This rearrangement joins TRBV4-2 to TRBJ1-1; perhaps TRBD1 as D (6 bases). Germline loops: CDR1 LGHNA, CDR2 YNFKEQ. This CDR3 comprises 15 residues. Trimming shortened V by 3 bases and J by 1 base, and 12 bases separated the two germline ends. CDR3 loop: CASSQTNRENTEAFF. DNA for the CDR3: TGTGCCAGCAGCCAGACGAACAGGGAGAACACTGAAGCTTTCTTT.

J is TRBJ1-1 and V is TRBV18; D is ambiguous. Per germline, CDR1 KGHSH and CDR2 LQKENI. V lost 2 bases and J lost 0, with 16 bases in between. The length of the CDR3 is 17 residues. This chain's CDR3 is CASSPFKDPSMNTEAFF. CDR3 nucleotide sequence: TGTGCCAGCTCACCATTTAAAGATCCCTCCATGAACACTGAAGCTTTCTTT.

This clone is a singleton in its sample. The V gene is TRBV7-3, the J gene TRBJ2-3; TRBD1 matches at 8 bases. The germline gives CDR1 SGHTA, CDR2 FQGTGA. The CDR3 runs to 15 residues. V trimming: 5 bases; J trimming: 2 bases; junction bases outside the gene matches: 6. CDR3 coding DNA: TGTGCCAGCAGCCCCGGACAGGGTATCACAGATACGCAGTATTTT. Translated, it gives CASSPGQGITDTQYF.

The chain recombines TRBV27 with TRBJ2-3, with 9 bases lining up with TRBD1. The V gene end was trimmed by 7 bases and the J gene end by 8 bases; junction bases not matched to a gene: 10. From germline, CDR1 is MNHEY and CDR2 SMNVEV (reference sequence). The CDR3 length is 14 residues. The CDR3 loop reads CASTGTGLGSTQYF. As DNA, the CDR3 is TGTGCCAGCACCGGGACAGGGCTCGGCTCTACGCAGTATTTT.

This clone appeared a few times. The CDR3 reads CASSSTESLNTEAFF. The CDR3 nucleotides are TGTGCCAGCAGCTCCACTGAAAGCTTAAACACTGAAGCTTTCTTT. The chain links TRBV5-4 to TRBJ1-1; unclear D gene. V was trimmed by 3 bases and J by 2 bases, leaving 14 bases between them. This CDR3 has 15 amino acids. Germline CDR1 and CDR2: SGHNT and YYREEE (reference sequence). Variable domain in full (rest from reference TRBV5-4 and TRBJ1-1): ETGVTQSPTHLIKTRGQQVTLRCSSQSGHNTVSWYQQALGQGPQFIFQYYREEENGRGNFPPRFSGLQFPNYSSELNVNALELDDSALYLCASSSTESLNTEAFFGQGTRLTVV.

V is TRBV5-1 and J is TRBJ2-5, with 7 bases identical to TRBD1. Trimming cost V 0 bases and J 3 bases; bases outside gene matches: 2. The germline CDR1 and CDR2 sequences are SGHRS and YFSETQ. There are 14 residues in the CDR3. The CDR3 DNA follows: TGCGCCAGCAGCTTGGGCCAGGGGGAAGAGACCCAGTACTTC. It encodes CASSLGQGEETQYF.

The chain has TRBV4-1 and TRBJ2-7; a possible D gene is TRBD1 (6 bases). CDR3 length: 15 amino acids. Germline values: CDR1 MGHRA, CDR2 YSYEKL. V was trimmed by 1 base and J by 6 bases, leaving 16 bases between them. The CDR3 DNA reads TGCGCCAGCAGCCAAGCCCCAGGGGTTATCGGCGAGCAGTACTTC. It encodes CASSQAPGVIGEQYF.

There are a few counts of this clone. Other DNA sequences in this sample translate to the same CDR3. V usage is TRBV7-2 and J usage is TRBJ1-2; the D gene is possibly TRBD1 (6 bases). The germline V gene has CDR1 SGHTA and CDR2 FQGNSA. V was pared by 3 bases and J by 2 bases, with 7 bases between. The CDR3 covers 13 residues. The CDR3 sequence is CASSLGGNYGYTF. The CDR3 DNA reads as TGTGCCAGCAGCTTGGGGGGCAACTATGGCTACACCTTC.

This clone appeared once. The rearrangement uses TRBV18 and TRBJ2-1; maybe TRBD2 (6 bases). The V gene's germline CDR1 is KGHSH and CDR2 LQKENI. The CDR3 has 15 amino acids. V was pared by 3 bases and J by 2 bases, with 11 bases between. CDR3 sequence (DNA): TGTGCCAGCTCACCCTCCTGGGAGGCCTACAATGAGCAGTTCTTC. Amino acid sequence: CASSPSWEAYNEQFF.

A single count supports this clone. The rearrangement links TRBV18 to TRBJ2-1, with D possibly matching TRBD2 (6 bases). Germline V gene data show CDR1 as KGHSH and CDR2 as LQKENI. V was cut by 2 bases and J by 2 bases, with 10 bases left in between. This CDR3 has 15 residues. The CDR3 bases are TGTGCCAGCTCACCAGCTAGCGCTCCCTACAATGAGCAGTTCTTC. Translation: CASSPASAPYNEQFF.

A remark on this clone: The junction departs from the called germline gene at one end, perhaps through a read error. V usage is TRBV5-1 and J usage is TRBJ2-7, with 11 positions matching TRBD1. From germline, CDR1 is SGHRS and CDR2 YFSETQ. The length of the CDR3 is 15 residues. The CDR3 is CASSFLGQGAYEQYF. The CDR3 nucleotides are TGTGCCAGCAGCTTCTTGGGACAGGGGGCCTACGAGCAGTACTTC.

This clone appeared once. The CDR3 DNA is TGTGCCAGCAGCCAGGCGGTCGGGGAGACCCAGTACTTC. Protein sequence: CASSQAVGETQYF. The chain recombines TRBV7-3 with TRBJ2-5; D remains unclear. Trimming removed 5 bases at V and 5 bases at J, with 12 bases between. The CDR3 is made up of 13 amino acids. Germline-derived CDR1 and CDR2 are SGHTA and FQGTGA.

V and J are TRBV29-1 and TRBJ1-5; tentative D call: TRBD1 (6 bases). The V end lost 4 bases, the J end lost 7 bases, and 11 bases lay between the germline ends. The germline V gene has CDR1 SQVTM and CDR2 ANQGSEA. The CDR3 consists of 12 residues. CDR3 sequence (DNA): TGCAGCGTTGGGGGGGCTAACCAGCCCCAGCATTTT. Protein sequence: CSVGGANQPQHF.

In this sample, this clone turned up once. CDR3 in DNA: TGCGCCAGCAGCCAAGGAATCTCGCGGGAGATCAGGAATGAGCAGTTCTTC. It codes for CASSQGISREIRNEQFF. The gene calls are TRBV4-3 and TRBJ2-1; 7 nucleotides agree with TRBD2. The CDR3 consists of 17 residues. The trim removed 1 base at V and 7 bases at J, leaving 13 bases unmatched. Germline CDR1 is LGHNA and CDR2 is YSLEER.

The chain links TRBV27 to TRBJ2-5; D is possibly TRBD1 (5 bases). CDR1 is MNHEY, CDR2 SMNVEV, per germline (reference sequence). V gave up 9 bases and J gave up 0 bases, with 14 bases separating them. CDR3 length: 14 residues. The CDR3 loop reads CASWGGMYQETQYF. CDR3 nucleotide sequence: TGTGCCAGTTGGGGCGGAATGTACCAAGAGACCCAGTACTTC.

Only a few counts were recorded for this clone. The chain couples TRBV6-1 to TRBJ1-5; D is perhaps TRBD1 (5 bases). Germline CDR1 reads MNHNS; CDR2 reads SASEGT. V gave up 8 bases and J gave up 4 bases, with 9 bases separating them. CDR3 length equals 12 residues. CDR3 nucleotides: TGTGCCAGCTCGGGACCGAATCAGCCCCAGCATTTT. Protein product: CASSGPNQPQHF.

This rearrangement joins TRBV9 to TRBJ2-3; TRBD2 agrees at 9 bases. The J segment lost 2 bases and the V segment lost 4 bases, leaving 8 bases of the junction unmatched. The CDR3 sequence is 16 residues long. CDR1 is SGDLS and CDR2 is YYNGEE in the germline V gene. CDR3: CASSSLSGRFTDTQYF. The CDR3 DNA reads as TGTGCCAGCAGCTCCCTGAGCGGGAGGTTCACAGATACGCAGTATTTT.

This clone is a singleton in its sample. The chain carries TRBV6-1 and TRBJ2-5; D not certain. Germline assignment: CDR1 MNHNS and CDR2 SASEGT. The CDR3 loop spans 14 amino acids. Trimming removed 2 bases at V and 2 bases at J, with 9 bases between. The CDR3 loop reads CASSESVGQETQYF. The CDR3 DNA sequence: TGTGCCAGCAGTGAAAGTGTAGGGCAAGAGACCCAGTACTTC.

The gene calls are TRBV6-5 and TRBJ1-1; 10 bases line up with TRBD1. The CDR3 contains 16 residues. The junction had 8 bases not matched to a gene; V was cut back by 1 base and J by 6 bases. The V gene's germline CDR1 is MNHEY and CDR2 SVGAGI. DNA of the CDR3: TGTGCCAGCAGTTACTTCTACCGGGACAGGGGCTCTGAAGCTTTCTTT. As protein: CASSYFYRDRGSEAFF.

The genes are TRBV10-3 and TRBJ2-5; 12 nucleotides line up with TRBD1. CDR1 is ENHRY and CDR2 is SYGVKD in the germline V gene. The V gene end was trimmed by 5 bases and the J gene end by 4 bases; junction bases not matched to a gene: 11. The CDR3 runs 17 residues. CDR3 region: CAISTSPGDRGPETQYF. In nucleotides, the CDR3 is TGTGCCATCAGTACATCGCCCGGGGACAGGGGGCCAGAGACCCAGTACTTC.

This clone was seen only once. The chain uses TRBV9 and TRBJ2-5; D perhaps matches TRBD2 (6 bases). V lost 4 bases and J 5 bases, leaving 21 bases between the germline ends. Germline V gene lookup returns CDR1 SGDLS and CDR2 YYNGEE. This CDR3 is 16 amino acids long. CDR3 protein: CASSPVGGISAETQYF. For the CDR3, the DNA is TGTGCCAGCAGCCCAGTTGGGGGGATCTCGGCGGAGACCCAGTACTTC.

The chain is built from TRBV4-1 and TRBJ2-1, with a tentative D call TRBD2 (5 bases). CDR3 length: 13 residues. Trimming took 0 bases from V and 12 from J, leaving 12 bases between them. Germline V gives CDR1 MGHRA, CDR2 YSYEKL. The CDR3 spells CASSQEERAVQFF. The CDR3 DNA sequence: TGCGCCAGCAGCCAAGAGGAGAGGGCGGTGCAGTTCTTC.